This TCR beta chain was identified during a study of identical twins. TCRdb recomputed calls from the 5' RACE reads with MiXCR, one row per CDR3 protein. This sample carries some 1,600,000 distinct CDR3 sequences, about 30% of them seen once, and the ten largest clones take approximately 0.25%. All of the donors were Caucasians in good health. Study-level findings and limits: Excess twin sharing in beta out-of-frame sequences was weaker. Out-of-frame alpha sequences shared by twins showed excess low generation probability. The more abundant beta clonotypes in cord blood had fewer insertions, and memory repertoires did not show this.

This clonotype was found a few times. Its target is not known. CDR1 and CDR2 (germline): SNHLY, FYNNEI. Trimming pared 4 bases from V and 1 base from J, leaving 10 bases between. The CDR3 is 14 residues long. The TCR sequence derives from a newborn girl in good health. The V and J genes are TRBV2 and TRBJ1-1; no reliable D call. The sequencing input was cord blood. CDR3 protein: CASSAEVPNTEAFF. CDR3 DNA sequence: TGTGCCAGCAGTGCTGAAGTCCCGAACACTGAAGCTTTCTTT. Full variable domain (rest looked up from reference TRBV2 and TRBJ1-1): EPEVTQTPSHQVTQMGQEVILRCVPISNHLYFYWYRQILGQKVEFLVSFYNNEISEKSEIFDDQFSVERPDGSNFTLKIRSTKLEDSAMYFCASSAEVPNTEAFFGQGTRLTVV.